This T cell receptor beta chain comes out of a study of T-cell memory formation after mild COVID-19. In the study overall: TCR clusters showed largely donor specificity.

TCR alpha and TCR beta cDNA libraries with sample barcodes and UMIs came from 5'RACE using constant-segment primers. Each CDR3 protein gets one entry after TCRdb re-called the 5' RACE reads with MiXCR. The data hold roughly 500,000 distinct CDR3 sequences, with roughly 22% observed a single time. Study-level findings and limits: The CD4+ clones that contracted clustered mainly within CM and EM, and the CD8+ clones concentrated in EMRA.

Looked up from germline, CDR1 is KGHDR and CDR2 is SFDVKD. CDR3 length equals 16 residues. Germline trimming cut 4 bases from V and 4 bases from J; bases unmatched to any gene: 7. As for this clonotype: Its target is not known.

This clonotype was obtained from an adult woman who had mild COVID-19 (a few samples of this study predate the infection). Cell type and time point are not known. Sequencing was carried out using PBMCs or a T cell subset sorted from them (not recorded which). The chain is built from TRBV24-1 and TRBJ2-1; 9 nucleotides agree with TRBD2. The chain's CDR3 is CATSDLSGSSYNEQFF. CDR3 DNA: TGTGCCACCAGTGACCTTAGCGGGAGTTCATACAATGAGCAGTTCTTC.